This T cell receptor beta chain derives from a study of identical twins. Germline CDR1 SGHDN, CDR2 FVKESK. This CDR3 is built from 15 residues. The J segment lost 4 bases and the V segment lost 8 bases, leaving 6 bases of the junction unmatched. TCRdb passed the 5' RACE reads through MiXCR, listing each CDR3 protein once. Of 700,000 to 950,000 distinct CDR3 sequences in the sample, 9% to 15% were seen once. This clonotype was observed at least ten times. The antigen remains unidentified. Findings and limits, study-wide: Surplus twin overlap in beta out-of-frame sequences was less pronounced. A cross-sectional statistical analysis, not follow-up of the same donors, supported the conclusions. Partial confounding of zero-insertion analyses by invariant MAIT and iNKT cells was possible.

The data also belong to a second study, concerning yellow fever vaccine responses in identical twins.

This chain connects TRBV14 to TRBJ2-1; 12 positions agree with TRBD2. Specimen: PBMCs. The TCR comes from a woman between 18 and 29 years old in good health. The CDR3 DNA reads TGTGCCAGCTCCACCGGGACTAGCGGGTACAATGAGCAGTTCTTC. It yields the protein CASSTGTSGYNEQFF.